Listed below are T cell receptor beta chains from one sample, sequenced in a study of post-analysis software for immune sequencing data. MiXCR, run by TCRdb on the PCR reads, gives a single entry per CDR3 protein. The table has some 890,000 distinct CDR3 sequences, approximately 57% seen once; the top ten hold about 4.5%. The sequencing sample was made of blood. The receptors originated from a girl aged 10-17 years with multiple sclerosis. CDR3s include the opening cysteine and the closing phenylalanine or tryptophan. D genes are given only for firm matches. The size of a clone is reported for some rows only, either as once, few or many, or as a class for expanded clones.

d_gene: .
abundance: .
v_gene: TRBV24-1
j_gene: TRBJ2-1
CDR3aa: CATSVPGSALGGQFF
CDR3nt: TGTGCCACCAGTGTCCCCGGGTCGGCACTTGGGGGGCAGTTCTTC

d_gene: TRBD1
abundance: .
v_gene: TRBV28
j_gene: TRBJ2-3
CDR3aa: CASRKYRGTDTQYF
CDR3nt: TGTGCCAGCAGAAAATACAGGGGAACAGATACGCAGTATTTT

d_gene: .
abundance: .
v_gene: TRBV28
j_gene: TRBJ2-7
CDR3aa: CASSSWGGTALDEQYF
CDR3nt: TGTGCCAGCAGTTCCTGGGGCGGGACTGCCCTGGATGAGCAGTACTTC

d_gene: .
abundance: few
v_gene: TRBV7-2
j_gene: TRBJ2-7
CDR3aa: CASSLGRVSYEQYF
CDR3nt: TGTGCCAGCAGCTTAGGCAGGGTCTCCTACGAGCAGTACTTC

d_gene: .
abundance: .
v_gene: TRBV29-1
j_gene: TRBJ2-5
CDR3aa: CSVVLHGETQYF
CDR3nt: TGCAGCGTAGTACTCCACGGAGAGACCCAGTACTTC

d_gene: .
abundance: .
v_gene: TRBV12-3/TRBV12-4
j_gene: TRBJ1-5
CDR3aa: CASSFTVGGNQPQHF
CDR3nt: TGTGCCAGCAGTTTTACCGTAGGGGGCAATCAGCCCCAGCATTTT

d_gene: .
abundance: .
v_gene: TRBV29-1
j_gene: TRBJ1-2
CDR3aa: CSDPLNEPANYGYTF
CDR3nt: TGCAGCGACCCCCTAAACGAGCCTGCTAACTATGGCTACACCTTC

d_gene: .
abundance: .
v_gene: TRBV3-1
j_gene: TRBJ2-1
CDR3aa: CASSQRLDNEQFF
CDR3nt: TGTGCCAGCAGCCAAAGACTGGACAATGAGCAGTTCTTC

d_gene: .
abundance: .
v_gene: TRBV3-1
j_gene: TRBJ2-7
CDR3aa: CASSPAQGTFYEQYF
CDR3nt: TGTGCCAGCAGCCCCGCACAAGGAACTTTCTACGAGCAGTACTTC

d_gene: TRBD1
abundance: few
v_gene: TRBV6-1
j_gene: TRBJ1-2
CDR3aa: CASSSQPGQHYGYTF
CDR3nt: TGTGCCAGCAGTTCCCAACCGGGACAGCACTATGGCTACACCTTC

d_gene: .
abundance: .
v_gene: TRBV15
j_gene: TRBJ2-1
CDR3aa: CATSWRVSSSYNEQFF
CDR3nt: TGTGCCACCAGCTGGAGGGTGTCATCCTCCTACAATGAGCAGTTCTTC

d_gene: .
abundance: .
v_gene: TRBV29-1
j_gene: TRBJ1-1
CDR3aa: CSVEDHRGPREAFF
CDR3nt: TGCAGCGTTGAAGATCATCGGGGGCCCAGGGAAGCTTTCTTT

d_gene: TRBD2
abundance: .
v_gene: TRBV4-2
j_gene: TRBJ2-1
CDR3aa: CASSPAGLAGINEQFF
CDR3nt: TGTGCCAGCAGCCCAGCGGGACTAGCGGGGATAAATGAGCAGTTCTTC

d_gene: .
abundance: .
v_gene: TRBV5-1
j_gene: TRBJ2-3
CDR3aa: CASSTTSGGPSTDTQYF
CDR3nt: TGCGCCAGCAGCACAACCTCTGGCGGGCCCAGCACAGATACGCAGTATTTT

d_gene: .
abundance: .
v_gene: TRBV12-3/TRBV12-4
j_gene: TRBJ2-7
CDR3aa: CASSPVGDYEQYF
CDR3nt: TGTGCCAGCAGTCCCGTGGGTGACTACGAGCAGTACTTC

d_gene: TRBD1
abundance: .
v_gene: TRBV7-3
j_gene: TRBJ1-1
CDR3aa: CASSRDRQHEAFF
CDR3nt: TGTGCCAGCAGCCGGGACAGGCAACATGAAGCTTTCTTT

d_gene: .
abundance: few
v_gene: TRBV7-6
j_gene: TRBJ2-7
CDR3aa: CASSLDKGGIGYEQYF
CDR3nt: TGTGCCAGCAGCTTAGATAAGGGCGGGATCGGCTACGAGCAGTACTTC

d_gene: .
abundance: few
v_gene: TRBV20-1
j_gene: TRBJ1-4
CDR3aa: CSAFRQVLNEKLFF
CDR3nt: TGCAGTGCTTTCCGACAAGTCCTTAATGAAAAACTGTTTTTT

d_gene: .
abundance: few
v_gene: TRBV5-5
j_gene: TRBJ2-2
CDR3aa: CASSLAGGGGTGELFF
CDR3nt: TGTGCCAGCAGCTTAGCGGGCGGTGGCGGCACCGGGGAGCTGTTTTTT

d_gene: TRBD2
abundance: .
v_gene: TRBV5-1
j_gene: TRBJ2-3
CDR3aa: CASSPGLAGHSDTQYF
CDR3nt: TGCGCCAGCAGCCCGGGACTAGCGGGGCATTCAGATACGCAGTATTTT

d_gene: .
abundance: few
v_gene: TRBV20-1
j_gene: TRBJ2-5
CDR3aa: CSASRSGGQETQYF
CDR3nt: TGCAGTGCTAGTCGGTCCGGGGGCCAAGAGACCCAGTACTTC

d_gene: .
abundance: .
v_gene: TRBV7-2
j_gene: TRBJ2-3
CDR3aa: CASGRILDTQYF
CDR3nt: TGTGCCAGCGGGAGAATACTAGATACGCAGTATTTT

d_gene: TRBD2
abundance: once
v_gene: TRBV25-1
j_gene: TRBJ2-7
CDR3aa: CASSEPSGSYEQYF
CDR3nt: TGTGCCAGCAGTGAACCTAGCGGTTCCTACGAGCAGTACTTC

d_gene: TRBD2
abundance: .
v_gene: TRBV10-3
j_gene: TRBJ2-1
CDR3aa: CAISEWGGDNEQFF
CDR3nt: TGTGCCATCAGTGAATGGGGGGGGGACAATGAGCAGTTCTTC

d_gene: TRBD2
abundance: few
v_gene: TRBV3-1
j_gene: TRBJ2-2
CDR3aa: CASSQDGMGASGASTGELFF
CDR3nt: TGTGCCAGCAGCCAAGATGGTATGGGGGCTAGCGGGGCGAGCACCGGGGAGCTGTTTTTT

d_gene: .
abundance: many
v_gene: TRBV5-1
j_gene: TRBJ2-3
CDR3aa: CASSLGGDTQYF
CDR3nt: TGTGCCAGCAGCTTAGGAGGAGATACGCAGTATTTT

d_gene: .
abundance: .
v_gene: TRBV10-3
j_gene: TRBJ2-4
CDR3aa: CAISEPGNSQEIQYF
CDR3nt: TGTGCCATCAGTGAGCCCGGGAACAGCCAAGAGATTCAGTACTTC

d_gene: .
abundance: .
v_gene: TRBV3-1
j_gene: TRBJ2-1
CDR3aa: CASSQDLAASNEQFF
CDR3nt: TGTGCCAGCAGCCAAGATCTGGCAGCTAGCAATGAGCAGTTCTTC

d_gene: TRBD1
abundance: .
v_gene: TRBV5-1
j_gene: TRBJ2-7
CDR3aa: CASSLATGAGLGPQYF
CDR3nt: TGCGCCAGCAGCTTGGCCACAGGGGCCGGTTTGGGACCCCAGTACTTC

d_gene: TRBD2
abundance: .
v_gene: TRBV12-3/TRBV12-4
j_gene: TRBJ2-7
CDR3aa: CARSLGGGVYEQYF
CDR3nt: TGTGCCAGAAGTCTGGGTGGGGGGGTTTACGAGCAGTACTTC

d_gene: .
abundance: .
v_gene: TRBV5-1
j_gene: TRBJ2-3
CDR3aa: CASSLAGAADTQYF
CDR3nt: TGCGCCAGCAGCTTGGCGGGAGCGGCAGATACGCAGTATTTT

d_gene: .
abundance: .
v_gene: TRBV6-6
j_gene: TRBJ2-7
CDR3aa: CASSYGTFPSYEQYF
CDR3nt: TGTGCCAGCAGTTACGGGACTTTTCCTTCCTACGAGCAGTACTTC

d_gene: TRBD1
abundance: .
v_gene: TRBV5-1
j_gene: TRBJ2-7
CDR3aa: CASSVGQGTAYEQYF
CDR3nt: TGCGCCAGCAGCGTGGGACAGGGCACCGCCTACGAGCAGTACTTC

d_gene: .
abundance: few
v_gene: TRBV3-1
j_gene: TRBJ2-1
CDR3aa: CASSQDSAGPYNEQFF
CDR3nt: TGTGCCAGCAGCCAAGATAGTGCGGGACCCTACAATGAGCAGTTCTTC

d_gene: TRBD2
abundance: .
v_gene: TRBV11-2
j_gene: TRBJ2-3
CDR3aa: CASSLHRTSGGATDTQYF
CDR3nt: TGTGCCAGCAGCCTCCACCGGACTAGCGGGGGGGCGACAGATACGCAGTATTTT

d_gene: TRBD1
abundance: .
v_gene: TRBV20-1
j_gene: TRBJ2-7
CDR3aa: CSARDRGHEQYF
CDR3nt: TGCAGTGCTAGGGACAGGGGGCACGAGCAGTACTTC

d_gene: .
abundance: .
v_gene: TRBV6-1
j_gene: TRBJ1-5
CDR3aa: CASTLLKRLVGNQPQHF
CDR3nt: TGTGCCAGCACCTTGCTAAAACGACTGGTTGGCAATCAGCCCCAGCATTTT

d_gene: .
abundance: few
v_gene: TRBV3-1
j_gene: TRBJ1-3
CDR3aa: CASSPNYEPVAGNTIYF
CDR3nt: TGTGCCAGCAGCCCCAATTATGAGCCAGTCGCTGGAAACACCATATATTTT

d_gene: TRBD2
abundance: .
v_gene: TRBV5-1
j_gene: TRBJ2-5
CDR3aa: CASSKSTNSGGEQYF
CDR3nt: TGCGCCAGCAGCAAAAGCACGAACTCGGGGGGGGAGCAGTACTTC

d_gene: .
abundance: .
v_gene: TRBV7-9
j_gene: TRBJ2-7
CDR3aa: CASSAGQLSYEQYF
CDR3nt: TGTGCCAGCAGCGCGGGACAGTTATCCTACGAGCAGTACTTC

d_gene: .
abundance: once
v_gene: TRBV28
j_gene: TRBJ1-1
CDR3aa: CASRPGQLNTEAFF
CDR3nt: TGTGCCAGCAGGCCGGGACAATTGAACACTGAAGCTTTCTTT

d_gene: TRBD1
abundance: many
v_gene: TRBV18
j_gene: TRBJ1-1
CDR3aa: CASSPGQGNTEAFF
CDR3nt: TGTGCCAGCTCCCCTGGACAGGGGAACACTGAAGCTTTCTTT

d_gene: .
abundance: .
v_gene: TRBV27
j_gene: TRBJ2-7
CDR3aa: CASSPRLRGRYEQYF
CDR3nt: TGTGCCAGCAGTCCCCGACTCAGGGGCCGATACGAGCAGTACTTC

d_gene: TRBD2
abundance: .
v_gene: TRBV5-1
j_gene: TRBJ2-1
CDR3aa: CASSTGGEEQFF
CDR3nt: TGCGCCAGCAGTACGGGGGGGGAGGAGCAGTTCTTC

d_gene: .
abundance: once
v_gene: TRBV15
j_gene: TRBJ1-2
CDR3aa: CATSRAPAGGDYGYTF
CDR3nt: TGTGCCACCAGCAGAGCCCCAGCCGGGGGAGACTATGGCTACACCTTC

d_gene: TRBD2
abundance: .
v_gene: TRBV20-1
j_gene: TRBJ2-5
CDR3aa: CSASGGEAETQYF
CDR3nt: TGCAGTGCTAGCGGGGGGGAGGCAGAGACCCAGTACTTC

d_gene: TRBD1
abundance: .
v_gene: TRBV29-1
j_gene: TRBJ2-7
CDR3aa: CSVSTGGGYEQYF
CDR3nt: TGCAGCGTTTCAACAGGGGGCGGGTACGAGCAGTACTTC

d_gene: .
abundance: .
v_gene: TRBV5-1
j_gene: TRBJ1-6
CDR3aa: CASSLREYNSPLHF
CDR3nt: TGCGCCAGCAGCTTGCGGGAGTATAATTCACCCCTCCACTTT

d_gene: .
abundance: few
v_gene: TRBV20-1
j_gene: TRBJ2-1
CDR3aa: CSAVIRGRRYDEQFF
CDR3nt: TGTAGTGCTGTCATTAGGGGGAGGAGATATGATGAGCAGTTCTTC

d_gene: .
abundance: .
v_gene: TRBV7-8
j_gene: TRBJ2-7
CDR3aa: CASSPIALGYEQYF
CDR3nt: TGTGCCAGCAGCCCGATAGCCCTGGGGTACGAGCAGTACTTC

d_gene: .
abundance: few
v_gene: TRBV4-1
j_gene: TRBJ1-6
CDR3aa: CASSQDRREPLHF
CDR3nt: TGCGCCAGCAGCCAAGATCGAAGGGAACCCCTCCACTTT

d_gene: TRBD1
abundance: .
v_gene: TRBV12-3/TRBV12-4
j_gene: TRBJ2-5
CDR3aa: CASRRTGMAQETQYF
CDR3nt: TGTGCCAGCAGAAGGACAGGGATGGCTCAAGAGACCCAGTACTTC

d_gene: TRBD2
abundance: few
v_gene: TRBV15
j_gene: TRBJ2-1
CDR3aa: CATASGIGFHEQFF
CDR3nt: TGTGCCACCGCTAGCGGGATAGGTTTCCATGAGCAGTTCTTC

d_gene: TRBD1
abundance: few
v_gene: TRBV15
j_gene: TRBJ2-7
CDR3aa: CATNHGQGPIYEQYF
CDR3nt: TGTGCCACCAACCATGGACAGGGACCGATCTACGAGCAGTACTTC

d_gene: TRBD1
abundance: .
v_gene: TRBV6-1
j_gene: TRBJ2-7
CDR3aa: CASSEGTGWKYF
CDR3nt: TGTGCCAGCAGTGAAGGGACAGGCTGGAAGTACTTC

d_gene: TRBD1
abundance: .
v_gene: TRBV7-2
j_gene: TRBJ2-7
CDR3aa: CASSTTGATYEQYF
CDR3nt: TGTGCCAGCAGCACCACAGGGGCTACCTACGAGCAGTACTTC